This TCR beta chain emerged from a study of regulatory T cells in long-lasting Graves disease. Building the TCR beta libraries relied on iRepertoire HTBI primers, and CDR3 regions underwent Arm-PCR. MiXCR was run by TCRdb on the multiplex PCR reads, yielding one entry per CDR3 protein. The data hold roughly 420,000 distinct CDR3 sequences, with less than 20% observed a single time. This clonotype has more than one count but fewer than ten. Its antigen is undetermined. The study, taken as a whole, reports: Comparison showed that persistent patients shared more public clonotypes (about 2,700) than new patients (about 880). Relative to newly diagnosed Graves' patients, persistent ones had lower TCR diversity.

The time point here: newly diagnosed GD, antithyroid drugs for less than 3 months. The TCR library was made from RNA extracted from PBMCs. This CDR3 contains 18 residues. Trimming took 3 bases from V and 5 from J, leaving 27 bases between them. Looked up from germline, CDR1 is SGDLS and CDR2 is YYNGEE. Sequences were derived from peripheral blood mononuclear cells (PBMCs), sampled at new diagnosis, from a patient treated with antithyroid drugs. This chain joins TRBV9 and TRBJ2-7; D possibly corresponds to TRBD2 (5 bases). This sequence originates from a female donor with Graves disease. In DNA form, the CDR3 reads TGTGCCAGCAGCGGCCCCCCCAACGGACGGATGGGAGAGGACGAGCAGTACTTC. As protein: CASSGPPNGRMGEDEQYF.